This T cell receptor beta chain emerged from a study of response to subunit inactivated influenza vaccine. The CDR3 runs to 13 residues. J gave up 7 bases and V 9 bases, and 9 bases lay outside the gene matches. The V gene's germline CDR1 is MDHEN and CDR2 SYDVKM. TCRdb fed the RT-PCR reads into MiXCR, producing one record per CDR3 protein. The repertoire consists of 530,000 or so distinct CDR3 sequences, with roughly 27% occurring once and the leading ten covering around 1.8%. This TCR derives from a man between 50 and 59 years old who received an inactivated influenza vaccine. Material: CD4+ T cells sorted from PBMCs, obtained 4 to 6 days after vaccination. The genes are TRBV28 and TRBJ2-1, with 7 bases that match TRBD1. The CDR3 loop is CASLGQLLNEQFF. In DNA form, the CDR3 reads TGTGCCAGTCTGGGACAGCTCTTGAATGAGCAGTTCTTC. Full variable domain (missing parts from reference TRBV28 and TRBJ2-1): DVKVTQSSRYLVKRTGEKVFLECVQDMDHENMFWYRQDPGLGLRLIYFSYDVKMKEKGDIPEGYSVSREKKERFSLILESASTNQTSMYLCASLGQLLNEQFFGPGTRLTVL.